The 25 T cell receptor beta chains given below trace back to one sample, sequenced in a study of post-analysis software for immune sequencing data. Their target antigens are unknown. Built from TCR beta cDNA, the libraries had unique molecular identifiers in them. TCRdb ran MiXCR on the PCR reads and lists one entry per CDR3 protein. The repertoire includes around 400,000 distinct CDR3 sequences, over 30% of them detected once, and approximately 7.1% sits in the top ten. Whole-study results and caveats: Patients showed TRBV5-6, TRBV5-1 and TRBV20-1 among five TRBV segments more frequent than in controls.

Sample: blood. These receptors were obtained from a girl aged 2-10 years with multiple sclerosis.

This clonotype was counted only a few times. V gene TRBV12-3 or TRBV12-4 combines with J gene TRBJ2-1; D unresolved. This CDR3 comprises 12 residues. Trimming left V 6 bases short and J 5 bases short, with 8 bases between. DNA for the CDR3: TGTGCCAGCAGCCCCCTAAACAATGAGCAGTTCTTC. Amino acid sequence: CASSPLNNEQFF.

This clonotype was observed a handful of times. The chain employs TRBV7-9 and TRBJ2-7, with 9 bases aligning to TRBD1. V gave up 4 bases and J gave up 2 bases; unmatched junction bases: 3. Germline CDR1 is SEHNR and CDR2 is FQNEAQ (reference sequence). This CDR3 has 14 residues. The DNA for the CDR3 is TGTGCCAGCAGCTGGGACAGGGAGCCCTACGAGCAGTACTTC. As protein: CASSWDREPYEQYF.

This chain uses TRBV29-1 with TRBJ2-1, with TRBD1 matching 12 bases. The CDR3 length is 13 residues. Trimming took 7 bases from V and 8 from J; bases not matched to a gene: 6. The germline V gene has CDR1 SQVTM and CDR2 ANQGSEA. In nucleotides, the CDR3 is TGCAGCGCCGGGACAGGGGGCTTGTATGAGCAGTTCTTC. Translation: CSAGTGGLYEQFF.

The rearrangement uses TRBV29-1 and TRBJ2-7, with D tentatively TRBD1 or TRBD2 (6 bases each). CDR3 size: 14 residues. CDR1 SQVTM and CDR2 ANQGSEA come from the germline V gene. V was cut by 7 bases and J by 3 bases, with 19 bases left in between. The CDR3 DNA sequence: TGCAGCGCTGAGGGGGGTGGCGGAGGCTACGAGCAGTACTTC. This encodes CSAEGGGGGYEQYF.

This clonotype was recorded a few times. The V and J genes are TRBV18 and TRBJ2-1; 14 nucleotides match TRBD2. This CDR3 spans 15 amino acids. V trimming: 5 bases; J trimming: 8 bases; junction bases outside the gene matches: 5. CDR1 and CDR2 from the germline V gene are KGHSH and LQKENI. The CDR3 coding sequence is TGTGCCAGCTCAACGGGACTAGCGGGAGCCGATGAGCAGTTCTTC. Translating gives CASSTGLAGADEQFF. Drawing the rest from reference TRBV18 and TRBJ2-1, the complete variable domain is NAGVMQNPRHLVRRRGQEARLRCSPMKGHSHVYWYRQLPEEGLKFMVYLQKENIIDESGMPKERFSAEFPKEGPSILRIQQVVRGDSAAYFCASSTGLAGADEQFFGPGTRLTVL.

The chain is built from TRBV9 and TRBJ2-7; D not resolved. CDR1 SGDLS and CDR2 YYNGEE come from the germline V gene. Deletions cut 0 bases from V and 1 base from J, with 5 bases between. The CDR3 loop spans 13 amino acids. CDR3 bases: TGTGCCAGCAGCGTAGACGCTTCCTACGAGCAGTACTTC. Its translation is CASSVDASYEQYF. The complete variable domain, with remaining parts taken from reference TRBV9 and TRBJ2-7, reads DSGVTQTPKHLITATGQRVTLRCSPRSGDLSVYWYQQSLDQGLQFLIQYYNGEERAKGNILERFSAQQFPDLHSELNLSSLELGDSALYFCASSVDASYEQYFGPGTRLTVT.

The rearrangement uses TRBV28 and TRBJ2-3; TRBD2 agrees at 12 bases. Trimming cost V 4 bases and J 2 bases; bases outside gene matches: 7. Per the germline V gene, CDR1 is MDHEN and CDR2 is SYDVKM. The CDR3 runs to 17 residues. As DNA, the CDR3 is TGTGCCAGCAGTTGGGACGGACTAGCGGGAAACACAGATACGCAGTATTTT. The encoded protein is CASSWDGLAGNTDTQYF.

This clonotype has only a few counts. This chain joins TRBV3-1 and TRBJ1-1, with 7 positions matching TRBD1. Germline trimming cut 5 bases from V and 4 bases from J; bases unmatched to any gene: 7. CDR3 length equals 14 residues. Germline lookup yields CDR1 LGHDT and CDR2 YNNKEL (reference sequence). The CDR3, as DNA: TGTGCCAGCAGCGAAACTCCAGGGGGCACTGAAGCTTTCTTT. Its translation is CASSETPGGTEAFF.

V gene TRBV28 combines with J gene TRBJ2-7, with D perhaps given as TRBD1 or TRBD2 (5 bases each). CDR3 length: 15 amino acids. V dropped 6 bases and J dropped 5 bases, with 20 bases sitting between them. The germline V gene encodes CDR1 MDHEN and CDR2 SYDVKM. The CDR3 nucleotides read TGTGCCAGCAGCCCCCGGGACGTCCTTCCCCACGAGCAGTACTTC. This gives the protein CASSPRDVLPHEQYF.

This sequence joins TRBV29-1 and TRBJ2-1, with 9 bases that match TRBD1. The germline CDR1 and CDR2 sequences are SQVTM and ANQGSEA. This CDR3 has 15 amino acids. Trimming removed 1 base from V and 6 bases from J; junction bases left unmatched: 7. CDR3 DNA sequence: TGCAGCGTTGAAGGGTGGGACAGGGCCCCCAATGAGCAGTTCTTC. Encoded protein: CSVEGWDRAPNEQFF.

The chain employs TRBV7-2 and TRBJ2-7; TRBD2 aligns across 7 bases. The CDR3 sequence is 18 residues long. Germline values: CDR1 SGHTA, CDR2 FQGNSA. V shed 5 bases, J shed 2 bases, and the junction held 18 bases outside the gene matches. The CDR3 spells CASSVAIIGTKPPYEQYF. DNA for the CDR3: TGTGCCAGCAGCGTGGCCATTATCGGGACTAAACCCCCCTACGAGCAGTACTTC.

As regards this clonotype: Sequence at one end of the junction differs from germline and may be a read error. The chain uses TRBV27 and TRBJ1-2, with a weak D call TRBD1 (5 bases). The CDR3 contains 13 residues. Germline CDR1 MNHEY, CDR2 SMNVEV (reference sequence). The CDR3 DNA is TGTGTCAGCAGTTTCCGGGGGGAGTATGGCTACACCTTC. Translated, it gives CVSSFRGEYGYTF.

This clonotype was counted a few times. The gene calls are TRBV12-3 or TRBV12-4 and TRBJ1-2; possible D gene TRBD1, 6 bases. Trimming took 5 bases from V and 1 from J, leaving 11 bases between them. This CDR3 spans 14 amino acids. The DNA for the CDR3 is TGTGCCAGCAGTGGGGACACCTTTAACTATGGCTACACCTTC. Its translation is CASSGDTFNYGYTF.

The sample holds a few counts of this clonotype. This chain links TRBV15 with TRBJ2-1; D may be TRBD2 (6 bases). This CDR3 has 17 residues. The V and J ends lost 5 bases and 7 bases respectively, with 24 bases between them. Germline V gives CDR1 LNHNV, CDR2 YYDKDF (reference sequence). The CDR3 loop reads CATSPLGGGPAGNEQFF. The CDR3 nucleotides read TGTGCCACCAGCCCCCTTGGGGGTGGACCCGCGGGGAATGAGCAGTTCTTC.

This clonotype was seen a single time. This chain joins TRBV3-1 and TRBJ2-1, with a weak D call TRBD2 (5 bases). Germline lookup yields CDR1 LGHDT and CDR2 YNNKEL (reference sequence). The V end was cut by 4 bases, the J end by 3 bases, with 13 bases between. The CDR3 is 15 residues long. The CDR3 DNA reads as TGTGCCAGCAGCCCGCCTAGCTTGATCTACAATGAGCAGTTCTTC. Translated, it gives CASSPPSLIYNEQFF.

This clonotype has more than one count but fewer than ten. The chain links TRBV20-1 to TRBJ2-1; the D is unclear. Germline V gives CDR1 DFQATT, CDR2 SNEGSKA (reference sequence). V lost 2 bases and J 11 bases, leaving 7 bases between the germline ends. The CDR3 is made up of 10 amino acids. Here the CDR3 reads CSARLRQQFF. The CDR3 bases are TGCAGTGCTAGACTTAGACAGCAGTTCTTC.

Worth noting for this clonotype: A much larger clone differs from this one at a single base, so this may be a read error. The chain has TRBV12-3 or TRBV12-4 and TRBJ2-7; no clear D gene. This CDR3 is 13 amino acids long. CDR3 nucleotide sequence: TGTGCCGGCAGTTTTGGCGTTTCTATCGAGCAGTACTTC. This gives the protein CAGSFGVSIEQYF.

This clonotype occurred many times. The rearrangement joins TRBV12-3 or TRBV12-4 to TRBJ1-2; D unclear. CDR3 length equals 11 residues. V was clipped by 10 bases and J by 4 bases, with 10 bases between them. This chain's CDR3 is CATRRSYGYTF. DNA for the CDR3: TGTGCCACGAGGAGGTCCTATGGCTACACCTTC.

The V and J genes are TRBV7-2 and TRBJ2-7; tentatively, D is TRBD2 (6 bases). The V and J ends lost 5 bases and 3 bases respectively, with 11 bases between them. This CDR3 is built from 13 residues. Germline V lookup: CDR1 SGHTA, CDR2 FQGNSA. The CDR3: CASSMGLHYEQYF. The CDR3 DNA follows: TGTGCCAGCAGCATGGGACTTCACTACGAGCAGTACTTC.

Points on this clonotype: At one end the junction does not follow the germline gene, possibly because of a read error. The CDR3 nucleotides read TGTGCCAGCAGACCCCTCGACAGGGGTCGGAACTATGGCCACACCTTC. It encodes CASRPLDRGRNYGHTF. The chain recombines TRBV6-6 with TRBJ1-2, with 8 bases matching TRBD1. The CDR3 totals 16 residues. Per germline, CDR1 MNHNY and CDR2 SVGAGI (reference sequence).

This clonotype was seen more than once but under ten times. This chain joins TRBV28 and TRBJ2-3, with D perhaps matching TRBD1 (5 bases). Per germline, CDR1 MDHEN and CDR2 SYDVKM. The CDR3 is 16 residues long. V shed 5 bases and J shed 7 bases, with 22 bases lying between them. As DNA, the CDR3 is TGTGCCAGCAGTCCGCCCCCAGGGATGGGGCTATATACGCAGTATTTT. This translates into CASSPPPGMGLYTQYF. The full variable domain, its missing parts supplied by reference TRBV28 and TRBJ2-3, is DVKVTQSSRYLVKRTGEKVFLECVQDMDHENMFWYRQDPGLGLRLIYFSYDVKMKEKGDIPEGYSVSREKKERFSLILESASTNQTSMYLCASSPPPGMGLYTQYFGPGTRLTVL.

This clonotype was recorded a few times. The V and J genes are TRBV7-9 and TRBJ2-1; tentatively, D is TRBD1 or TRBD2 (5 bases each). The CDR3 covers 15 residues. From germline, CDR1 is SEHNR and CDR2 FQNEAQ (reference sequence). Trimming took off 7 bases at V and 7 bases at J, with 20 bases between the two ends. In DNA form, the CDR3 reads TGTGCCAGCATCAGCCGGGACCGCACAAGAAATGAGCAGTTCTTC. Translated, it gives CASISRDRTRNEQFF.

The chain recombines TRBV3-1 with TRBJ2-5, with 9 bases that match TRBD2. Looked up from germline, CDR1 is LGHDT and CDR2 is YNNKEL (reference sequence). The CDR3 is made up of 14 amino acids. V shed 4 bases and J 5 bases; nucleotides not matched to a gene: 5. CDR3 region: CASSLAGALETQYF. Here the CDR3 DNA reads TGTGCCAGCAGCCTAGCGGGGGCCTTGGAGACCCAGTACTTC.

The rearrangement uses TRBV6-2 or TRBV6-3 and TRBJ1-1, with a tentative D call TRBD1 (5 bases). V lost 0 bases and J 2 bases, leaving 13 bases between the germline ends. CDR1 is MNHEY and CDR2 is SVGEGT in the germline V gene. The CDR3 loop spans 16 amino acids. CDR3 in amino acids: CASSYSWAGPNTEAFF. Here the CDR3 DNA reads TGTGCCAGCAGTTACTCATGGGCAGGGCCAAACACTGAAGCTTTCTTT.

The gene calls are TRBV15 and TRBJ1-2; D not resolved. This CDR3 is 16 amino acids long. The germline V and J ends were trimmed by 0 bases and 6 bases, with 17 bases remaining between them. Germline CDR1 and CDR2: LNHNV and YYDKDF (reference sequence). The CDR3, as DNA: TGTGCCACCAGCAGAGATCGGGTCAGAAGGGCCGATGGCTACACCTTC. It encodes CATSRDRVRRADGYTF. Combining the CDR3 with reference TRBV15 and TRBJ1-2 gives the whole variable domain DAMVIQNPRYQVTQFGKPVTLSCSQTLNHNVMYWYQQKSSQAPKLLFHYYDKDFNNEADTPDNFQSRRPNTSFCFLDIRSPGLGDTAMYLCATSRDRVRRADGYTFGSGTRLTVV.